The clone carrying this T cell receptor (beta chain) was picked up a small number of times. Its antigen is not known. Individual cDNA molecules received unique molecular identifiers. TCRdb reprocessed the 5' RACE reads with MiXCR, giving one entry per CDR3 protein. The repertoire has about 64,000 distinct CDR3 sequences, 10% to 15% of them found once; the top ten carry over 1.2%. V was cut by 5 bases and J by 8 bases, with 15 bases left in between. The CDR3 runs 13 residues. This entry belongs to a study of early T cells in non-severe SARS-CoV-2 infection. Looking at the study overall: Whole-blood bulk RNA, unsorted, was sequenced, and chains were unpaired.

Study conclusions and caveats: VDJdb matching favored anti-spike CD8 responses, missing private and CD4 specificities.

This chain joins TRBV12-3 or TRBV12-4 and TRBJ1-2; D not certain. The sample here was whole blood, taken at baseline. The receptor's source is an adult who was a healthcare worker with PCR-confirmed SARS-CoV-2 infection or an uninfected control (not recorded which). This CDR3 is CASSPDGQGGYTF. CDR3 nucleotide sequence: TGTGCCAGCAGTCCCGACGGCCAAGGGGGCTACACCTTC.